The 4 T cell receptor beta chains below all came from one sample that was sequenced in a study of identifying expanded T cells in peripheral blood. The protocol was immunoSEQ multiplex PCR, while the TCRdb copy is restricted to in-frame clones and leaves out a portion. Among roughly 130,000 clones listed, 86% were seen once. What was sequenced was blood. The source of these receptors is a person aged 18-69 years in good health.

This chain links TRBV25-1 with TRBJ2-3; tentatively, D is TRBD1 (6 bases). Trimming pared 5 bases from V and 3 bases from J, leaving 15 bases between. Germline assignment: CDR1 MGHDK and CDR2 SYGVNS. There are 15 residues in the CDR3. The DNA of the CDR3 is TGTGCCAGCAGTTCTCTGGACAGTGGGACAGATACGCAGTATTTT. Protein product: CASSSLDSGTDTQYF.

J is TRBJ1-1 and V is TRBV28; D perhaps matches TRBD1 (6 bases). The ends were cut back, 6 bases at V and 3 bases at J, with 14 bases in the middle. The CDR3 sequence is 14 residues long. Germline V gives CDR1 MDHEN, CDR2 SYDVKM. In DNA form, the CDR3 reads TGTGCCAGCAGGCTCAGGCAGGGGTACACTGAAGCTTTCTTT. Translated, it gives CASRLRQGYTEAFF.

The chain recombines TRBV5-4 with TRBJ2-5; 7 positions match TRBD1. With V trimmed by 2 bases and J by 2 bases, 3 bases remained unmatched. The CDR3 runs to 14 residues. Germline loops: CDR1 SGHNT, CDR2 YYREEE (reference sequence). In DNA form, the CDR3 reads TGTGCCAGCAGCTTTCCAGGGGGTCAAGAGACCCAGTACTTC. This codes for CASSFPGGQETQYF.

The V gene is TRBV11-3, the J gene TRBJ2-5; 8 positions agree with TRBD1. Germline CDR1 reads SGHNT; CDR2 reads YENEEA. V dropped 5 bases and J dropped 4; count of bases not matched to a gene: 9. The CDR3 extends over 15 amino acids. The CDR3 protein is CASSPRTGRTETQYF. The CDR3, as DNA: TGTGCCAGCAGCCCGCGGACAGGGAGGACAGAGACCCAGTACTTC.